This is a list of T cell receptor beta chains from one sample in a study of OX40 agonist ivuxolimab in advanced cancers. The protocol was immunoSEQ multiplex PCR, while the TCRdb copy is restricted to in-frame clones and leaves out a portion. The sample has 65,000 to 95,000 clones, approximately 86% seen once; the top ten hold 0.75% to 0.9%. The sequenced sample was CD4+ or CD8+ T cells sorted from blood, obtained in a trial of the OX40 agonist ivuxolimab. These receptors came from an adult with an advanced solid tumor such as melanoma, head and neck, liver or kidney cancer. The CDR3 runs from the conserved cysteine through the conserved F or W. D genes are given only for firm matches. Expanded clones are given a class, and other clones once, few, many or no size at all.

TRBD2,TRBJ2-3,TRBV27,-,TGTGCCAGCAGTACGGGGCTAGCGGGAGGTACCGATACGCAGTATTTT,CASSTGLAGGTDTQYF
TRBD1,TRBJ1-5,TRBV18,-,TGTGCCAGCTCATCAGGGGGCGGTTATAGCAATCAGCCCCAGCATTTT,CASSSGGGYSNQPQHF
-,TRBJ2-2,TRBV11-2,once,TGTGCCAGCAGCTTAGATCCCCAGGACAGTGCGACCGGGGAGCTGTTTTTT,CASSLDPQDSATGELFF
TRBD1,TRBJ1-4,TRBV6-5,-,TGTGCCAGCTCTCAGACAGGGGCGAGTGAAAAACTGTTTTTT,CASSQTGASEKLFF
-,TRBJ1-6,TRBV6-5,few,TGTGCCAGCAGGGGGCGGTTCGGCGATAATTCACCCCTCCACTTT,CASRGRFGDNSPLHF
-,TRBJ2-1,TRBV30,few,TGTGCCTGGAGTGTAGGTAGCTCTACCTACAATGAGCAGTTCTTC,CAWSVGSSTYNEQFF
TRBD1,TRBJ1-2,TRBV11-2,-,TGTGCCAGCAGCTTGAGACAGGGTAACGGCTACACCTTC,CASSLRQGNGYTF
-,TRBJ2-3,TRBV20-1,-,TGCAGTGCTGGTGTCACAGATACGCAGTATTTT,CSAGVTDTQYF
-,TRBJ2-3,TRBV5-4,-,TGTGCCAGCAGCTTAGCTAAACAGGGAGGCACAGATACGCAGTATTTT,CASSLAKQGGTDTQYF
-,TRBJ1-2,TRBV28,-,TGTGCCAGCAGTGATTCAAAAACTAACTATGGCTACACCTTC,CASSDSKTNYGYTF
-,TRBJ1-4,TRBV13,-,TGTGCCAGCAGCCACCCCCCCGGGGAAAAACTGTTTTTT,CASSHPPGEKLFF
-,TRBJ2-1,TRBV19,-,TGTGCCAGTAGTAAAACCTCACGCCGGTTGGATAGACTCCTTTACAATGAGCAGTTCTTC,CASSKTSRRLDRLLYNEQFF
TRBD2,TRBJ2-3,TRBV5-6,-,TGTGCCAGCAGCTTGGAGGCGGGAGGAGGGGGGGATACGCAGTATTTT,CASSLEAGGGGDTQYF
TRBD2,TRBJ2-7,TRBV28,-,TGTGCCAGCATCCTGGGGGGGACCGACCACGAGCAGTACTTC,CASILGGTDHEQYF
TRBD1,TRBJ1-5,TRBV28,-,TGTGCCAGCAGTCCCCACGGGACAGGGGACAATCAGCCCCAGCATTTT,CASSPHGTGDNQPQHF
-,TRBJ1-1,TRBV30,few,TGTGCCTGGGACCGGGGGGGGAACCCCACTGAAGCTTTCTTT,CAWDRGGNPTEAFF
-,TRBJ2-5,TRBV5-1,once,TGCGCCAGCAGCACTCGGACCCAGGGCGAGACCCAGTACTTC,CASSTRTQGETQYF
TRBD1,TRBJ2-7,TRBV29-1,-,TGCAGCGGCAGACAGGGGGGCCACGAGCAGTACTTC,CSGRQGGHEQYF
-,TRBJ2-5,TRBV6-5,-,TGTGCCAGCAGTTACTCTAGGGGGGCCCAGGAGACCCAGTACTTC,CASSYSRGAQETQYF
TRBD2,TRBJ2-1,TRBV27,-,TGTGCCAGCAAAACACTAGCGGGCTACTACAATGAGCAGTTCTTC,CASKTLAGYYNEQFF
-,TRBJ2-7,TRBV28,few,TGTGCCAGCAGTCAACTGTCGGGAGAGCAGTACTTC,CASSQLSGEQYF
TRBD1,TRBJ2-6,TRBV7-8,once,TGTGCCAGCAGCTTAGATGGGACAGGGGCGGCCGGGGCCAACGTCCTGACTTTC,CASSLDGTGAAGANVLTF
TRBD2,TRBJ2-3,TRBV7-2,-,TGTGCCAGCAGCCCCAATGGGCGGGGGTCAGATACGCAGTATTTT,CASSPNGRGSDTQYF